This passage covers 5 T cell receptor beta chains from one sample sequenced in a study of siplizumab effects on memory and regulatory T cells. Using immunoSEQ multiplex PCR, the repertoire was profiled, and TCRdb retains in-frame clones only, with some absent. The data contain tens of thousands of clones, about nine tenths of them singletons. The sequenced sample consisted of Tregs sorted from blood. The source is a human donor in good health.

V and J are TRBV28 and TRBJ2-7; D tentatively fits TRBD1 or TRBD2 (6 bases each). CDR3 size: 13 residues. CDR1 is MDHEN and CDR2 is SYDVKM in the germline V gene. V gave up 5 bases and J gave up 3 bases, with 11 bases separating them. This CDR3 reads CASSPGGGYEQYF. DNA of the CDR3: TGTGCCAGCAGTCCCGGGGGCGGCTACGAGCAGTACTTC.

This clone was seen a few times. The rearrangement links TRBV5-1 to TRBJ1-1, with D uncertain. Per germline, CDR1 SGHRS and CDR2 YFSETQ. V was shortened by 2 bases and J by 2 bases, with 7 bases between the two germline ends. The CDR3 covers 13 residues. The chain's CDR3 is CASSLRPNTEAFF. Written as DNA, the CDR3 is TGCGCCAGCAGCTTAAGGCCTAACACTGAAGCTTTCTTT.

The chain recombines TRBV6-1 with TRBJ2-1, with TRBD2 matching 15 bases. The CDR3 consists of 15 residues. Germline V gene sequence: CDR1 MNHNS, CDR2 SASEGT. Trimming at V came to 6 bases and at J to 8 bases, leaving 5 bases not matched to a gene. As DNA, the CDR3 is TGTGCCAGCAGCCGGACTAGCGGGGGGGCAGATGAGCAGTTCTTC. Translation: CASSRTSGGADEQFF.

The V call is TRBV30, the J call TRBJ2-1; 7 positions match TRBD1. CDR3 size: 11 residues. Trimming at V came to 7 bases and at J to 5 bases, leaving 2 bases not matched to a gene. CDR1 and CDR2 from the germline V gene are GTSNPN and SVGIG (reference sequence). The CDR3 loop reads CASRGNNEQFF. As DNA, the CDR3 is TGTGCCTCCAGGGGGAACAATGAGCAGTTCTTC.

The chain joins TRBV5-1 to TRBJ2-3; D is unresolved. The CDR3 is made up of 15 amino acids. Trimming pared 0 bases from V and 4 bases from J, leaving 12 bases between. Germline V gene lookup returns CDR1 SGHRS and CDR2 YFSETQ. The CDR3: CASSLVQASSDTQYF. In nucleotides, the CDR3 is TGCGCCAGCAGCTTGGTTCAGGCGTCCTCAGATACGCAGTATTTT.